This T cell receptor (beta chain) stems from a study of blood T cell repertoires in COVID-19. Enrollees, about 18 to 89 years old, lived in about two dozen US areas. Participant-given clinical history determined each cohort assignment. Measured with immunoSEQ multiplex PCR; TCRdb has only the in-frame clones, and not every one. The sample has fewer than 450,000 clones, roughly 88% seen once. V was cut by 0 bases and J by 2 bases, with 11 bases left in between. Germline-derived CDR1 and CDR2 are LGHNA and YNFKEQ. The CDR3 extends over 15 amino acids. The chain joins TRBV4-2 to TRBJ2-7; D is undetermined. This TCR was recovered from a middle-aged woman with acute COVID-19. Sequenced sample: PBMCs or T cells enriched from blood (not recorded which). The CDR3, as DNA: TGTGCCAGCAGCCAAGATTACTCCCTAACCTACGAGCAGTACTTC. Protein: CASSQDYSLTYEQYF.